Sequencing of this T cell receptor (beta chain) was carried out in a study of technical replicates of blood from a handful of donors. There are 15 residues in the CDR3. V lost 4 bases and J lost 1; bases outside the gene matches: 4. CDR1 is SGDLS and CDR2 is YYNGEE in the germline V gene. TCRdb's table, derived via immunoSEQ multiplex PCR, lists solely in-frame clones and lacks some. The sample contains fewer than 90,000 clones, around 94% of which appear only once. This sequence originates from a human donor in good health. Sequenced input: T cells isolated from PBMCs. This chain connects TRBV9 to TRBJ2-1; 8 bases match TRBD2. Here the CDR3 reads CASSPVAGSYNEQFF. CDR3 in DNA: TGTGCCAGCAGCCCGGTAGCGGGATCCTACAATGAGCAGTTCTTC.